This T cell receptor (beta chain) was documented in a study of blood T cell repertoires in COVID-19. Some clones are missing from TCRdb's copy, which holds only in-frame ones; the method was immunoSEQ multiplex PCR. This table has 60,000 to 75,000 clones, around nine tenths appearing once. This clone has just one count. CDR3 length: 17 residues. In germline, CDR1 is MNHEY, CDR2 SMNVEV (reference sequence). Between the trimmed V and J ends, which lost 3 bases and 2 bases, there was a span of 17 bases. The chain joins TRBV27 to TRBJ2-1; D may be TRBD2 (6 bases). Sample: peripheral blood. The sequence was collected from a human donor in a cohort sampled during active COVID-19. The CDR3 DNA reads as TGTGCCAGCAGTTTCCGCCCGCTTAGCGGAGCCTACAATGAGCAGTTCTTC. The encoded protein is CASSFRPLSGAYNEQFF.